These 20 T cell receptor beta chains share one sample of origin, sequenced in a study of blood T cell repertoires in COVID-19 (dated by TCRdb to between 2020 and 2021). Library preparation was by the immunoSEQ multiplex PCR assay. What TCRdb holds here is the immuneACCESS table cut down to in-frame rearrangements. Part of the clones is not present; checked against another copy, under half of the missing clones reflect an unresolved V gene, and the others are unexplained. The sample table lists tens of thousands of clones, about nine tenths of them with a count of one. The top ten constitute around 5% of the sample. The sample taken for sequencing was peripheral blood. The receptors here all came from a human donor in a cohort sampled during active COVID-19.

V is TRBV7-2 and J is TRBJ2-1; possible D gene TRBD1, 6 bases. In germline, CDR1 is SGHTA, CDR2 FQGNSA. CDR3 length: 13 amino acids. The V and J ends lost 1 base and 8 bases respectively, with 9 bases between them. CDR3 amino acids: CASSLVRGDEQFF. The CDR3 DNA sequence: TGTGCCAGCAGCTTAGTCAGGGGCGATGAGCAGTTCTTC.

This clone occurred once. The V call is TRBV28, the J call TRBJ1-2, with D uncertain. From germline, CDR1 is MDHEN and CDR2 SYDVKM. Trimming left V 6 bases short and J 7 bases short, with 12 bases between. CDR3 length: 12 amino acids. CDR3 nucleotide sequence: TGTGCCAGCAGGTCAGGCACTCCTGGCTACACCTTC. Translation: CASRSGTPGYTF.

Of note for this clone: The junction shows a germline mismatch at one end, possibly a read error. The CDR3 sequence is CASSHSLAGGGQFF. The CDR3, as DNA: TGTGCCAGCAGTCACTCCCTAGCGGGAGGGGGGCAGTTCTTC. The rearrangement uses TRBV6-6 and TRBJ2-1; 12 bases agree with TRBD2. Germline CDR1 is MNHNY and CDR2 is SVGAGI (reference sequence). This CDR3 comprises 14 residues.

The genes are TRBV28 and TRBJ2-7, with a possible D match to TRBD2 (6 bases). Trimming stripped 2 bases from V and 5 bases from J, with 13 bases between. CDR1 and CDR2 from the germline V gene are MDHEN and SYDVKM. This CDR3 is built from 14 residues. CDR3 in amino acids: CASSLAGSSNEQYF. The CDR3 DNA reads TGTGCCAGCAGTTTAGCCGGGAGTTCGAACGAGCAGTACTTC.

The V call is TRBV18, the J call TRBJ2-1, with 7 bases that match TRBD2. The trim removed 4 bases at V and 5 bases at J, leaving 5 bases unmatched. The germline CDR1 and CDR2 sequences are KGHSH and LQKENI. The CDR3 runs to 14 residues. CDR3 nucleotides: TGTGCCAGCTCACTGTCGGGAGGCCACAATGAGCAGTTCTTC. It yields the protein CASSLSGGHNEQFF.

This clone was seen only once. This rearrangement joins TRBV6-5 to TRBJ1-6, with 8 nucleotides matching TRBD1. This CDR3 comprises 14 residues. Looked up from germline, CDR1 is MNHEY and CDR2 is SVGAGI. Trimming took 6 bases from V and 10 from J; bases not matched to a gene: 8. The CDR3 sequence: CASSPGQGSSPLHF. In nucleotides, the CDR3 is TGTGCCAGCAGCCCCGGACAGGGCTCGTCACCCCTCCACTTT.

The chain couples TRBV6-1 to TRBJ2-7; D is possibly TRBD2 (6 bases). Germline CDR1 MNHNS, CDR2 SASEGT. This CDR3 has 13 residues. The V end lost 2 bases, the J end lost 4 bases, and 9 bases lay between the germline ends. This chain's CDR3 is CASSEHGLYEQYF. The CDR3 nucleotides are TGTGCCAGCAGTGAACACGGACTATACGAGCAGTACTTC.

This clone was recorded only once. V and J are TRBV3-1 (or the pseudogene TRBV3-2) and TRBJ2-5; no clear D gene. The V gene lost 4 bases and the J gene lost 2 bases, with 5 bases spanning the gap. Germline lookup yields CDR1 LGHDT and CDR2 YNNKEL (reference sequence). CDR3 size: 12 residues. The CDR3 protein is CASSRLQETQYF. In DNA form, the CDR3 reads TGTGCCAGCAGCCGCCTACAAGAGACCCAGTACTTC.

This chain connects TRBV7-2 to TRBJ1-1; 7 nucleotides line up with TRBD1. J gave up 1 base and V 5 bases, and 4 bases lay outside the gene matches. This CDR3 has 14 amino acids. Germline V lookup: CDR1 SGHTA, CDR2 FQGNSA. The chain's CDR3 is CASSTRQGNTEAFF. CDR3 coding DNA: TGTGCCAGCAGCACTCGACAGGGGAACACTGAAGCTTTCTTT. Drawing the rest from reference TRBV7-2 and TRBJ1-1, the complete variable domain is GAGVSQSPSNKVTEKGKDVELRCDPISGHTALYWYRQSLGQGLEFLIYFQGNSAPDKSGLPSDRFSAERTGGSVSTLTIQRTQQEDSAVYLCASSTRQGNTEAFFGQGTRLTVV.

The chain carries TRBV4-3 and TRBJ1-1; the D gene is possibly TRBD1 (5 bases). Trimming cost V 1 base and J 6 bases, with 15 bases left between them. The CDR3 runs to 15 residues. Looked up from germline, CDR1 is LGHNA and CDR2 is YSLEER. DNA for the CDR3: TGCGCCAGCAGCCAAGTCGGGGGGGGGTCGGCTGAAGCTTTCTTT. Its translation is CASSQVGGGSAEAFF.

The rearrangement uses TRBV24-1 and TRBJ1-2; 8 positions match TRBD1. CDR3 size: 15 residues. The germline gives CDR1 KGHDR, CDR2 SFDVKD. V gave up 2 bases and J gave up 8 bases; unmatched junction bases: 9. CDR3 nucleotide sequence: TGTGCCACCAGTGATTCAACAGGGGGATCGACGGGCTACACCTTC. This encodes CATSDSTGGSTGYTF.

This clone came up once. The chain combines TRBV7-9 with TRBJ2-4; 7 positions match TRBD2. V was clipped by 4 bases and J by 1 base; unmatched bases: 4. Germline V gene sequence: CDR1 SEHNR, CDR2 FQNEAQ (reference sequence). This CDR3 region has 15 residues. This CDR3 reads CASSSTGGAKNIQYF. The CDR3, as DNA: TGTGCCAGCAGCTCAACCGGGGGGGCCAAAAACATTCAGTACTTC.

The chain links TRBV7-3 to TRBJ2-1; D is uncertain. Germline values: CDR1 SGHTA, CDR2 FQGTGA. V was pared by 5 bases and J by 7 bases, with 9 bases between. The CDR3 extends over 12 amino acids. The DNA for the CDR3 is TGTGCCAGCAGCCGAAGCCGGAATGAGCAGTTCTTC. Residues: CASSRSRNEQFF.

The chain has TRBV27 and TRBJ2-7, with 14 nucleotides matching TRBD2. The CDR3 runs 18 residues. CDR1 MNHEY and CDR2 SMNVEV come from the germline V gene (reference sequence). V lost 1 base and J lost 2; bases outside the gene matches: 7. CDR3 in amino acids: CASSLFGTSGRATYEQYF. CDR3 coding DNA: TGTGCCAGCAGTTTATTTGGGACTAGCGGGAGAGCCACCTACGAGCAGTACTTC.

This chain joins TRBV27 and TRBJ2-7, with D possibly TRBD2 on 5 matching bases. The V end lost 3 bases, the J end lost 0 bases, and 12 bases lay between the germline ends. The CDR3 runs to 15 residues. Germline V gene lookup returns CDR1 MNHEY and CDR2 SMNVEV (reference sequence). In DNA form, the CDR3 reads TGTGCCAGCAGTTTTTCCCGGGGTACCTCCTACGAGCAGTACTTC. Translating it yields CASSFSRGTSYEQYF.

This chain links TRBV28 with TRBJ1-5; 7 bases fit TRBD1. The CDR3 is made up of 15 amino acids. CDR1 is MDHEN and CDR2 is SYDVKM in the germline V gene. J gave up 3 bases and V 3 bases, and 5 bases lay outside the gene matches. As DNA, the CDR3 is TGTGCCAGCAGTTTTCTGACAGGGATCAATCAGCCCCAGCATTTT. It encodes CASSFLTGINQPQHF.

The rearrangement joins TRBV6-1 to TRBJ2-7, with 7 bases identical to TRBD1. Trimming cost V 2 bases and J 9 bases; bases outside gene matches: 10. This CDR3 spans 14 amino acids. Germline loops: CDR1 MNHNS, CDR2 SASEGT. CDR3 sequence (DNA): TGTGCCAGCAGTGAACAGGGGGAGAGAGGAGCGCAGTACTTC. It specifies CASSEQGERGAQYF.

The J gene is TRBJ2-1, the V gene TRBV5-6; TRBD2 aligns across 7 bases. V shed 3 bases and J 4 bases; nucleotides not matched to a gene: 10. Per the germline V gene, CDR1 is SGHDT and CDR2 is YYEEEE. The CDR3 contains 16 residues. CDR3: CASSSDRGSSYNEQFF. The CDR3 DNA follows: TGTGCCAGCAGCTCGGATCGCGGGAGTTCGTACAATGAGCAGTTCTTC. Full variable domain (outside the CDR3, taken from reference TRBV5-6 and TRBJ2-1): DAGVTQSPTHLIKTRGQQVTLRCSPKSGHDTVSWYQQALGQGPQFIFQYYEEEERQRGNFPDRFSGHQFPNYSSELNVNALLLGDSALYLCASSSDRGSSYNEQFFGPGTRLTVL.

CDR3 in amino acids: CASSPGAMNTEAFF. The CDR3, as DNA: TGTGCCAGCAGCCCTGGGGCCATGAACACTGAAGCTTTCTTT. The genes are TRBV11-1 and TRBJ1-1; weak D call: TRBD1 (5 bases). V dropped 5 bases and J dropped 0 bases, with 10 bases sitting between them. The CDR3 is made up of 14 amino acids. Per the germline V gene, CDR1 is SGHAT and CDR2 is FQDESV (reference sequence).

The V call is TRBV6-4, the J call TRBJ2-3, with D possibly being TRBD2 (5 bases). Germline values: CDR1 MRHNA, CDR2 SNTAGT. CDR3 length equals 15 residues. Between the trimmed V and J ends, which lost 3 bases and 0 bases, there was a span of 10 bases. The CDR3 loop reads CASSEIRGSTDTQYF. CDR3 sequence (DNA): TGTGCCAGCAGTGAAATCCGAGGGAGCACAGATACGCAGTATTTT.